This note documents a single T cell receptor beta chain sequence. Its target is not known. This entry comes from a study of blood T cells in healthy people across ages. With a J-beta primer mix and a sample-barcoded 5' primer, a second PCR ran roughly 6 to 12 cycles. Each CDR3 protein gets one entry after TCRdb re-called the 5' RACE reads with MiXCR. The sample carries around 1.5 million distinct CDR3 sequences, approximately 38% recorded once. Study outcomes and limitations: Observed TCR beta diversity per million T cells went down as age went up. This fall followed a roughly linear course with age.

This CDR3 contains 13 residues. V dropped 8 bases and J dropped 9; count of bases not matched to a gene: 12. Germline CDR1 is DFQATT and CDR2 is SNEGSKA (reference sequence). The sequencing sample was made of blood. This rearrangement joins TRBV20-1 to TRBJ1-5; 8 bases match TRBD1. This TCR was sampled from a woman between 18 and 29 years old in good health. This chain's CDR3 is CSTTDRGPGPQHF. DNA of the CDR3: TGCAGTACAACCGACAGGGGCCCAGGGCCCCAGCATTTT.